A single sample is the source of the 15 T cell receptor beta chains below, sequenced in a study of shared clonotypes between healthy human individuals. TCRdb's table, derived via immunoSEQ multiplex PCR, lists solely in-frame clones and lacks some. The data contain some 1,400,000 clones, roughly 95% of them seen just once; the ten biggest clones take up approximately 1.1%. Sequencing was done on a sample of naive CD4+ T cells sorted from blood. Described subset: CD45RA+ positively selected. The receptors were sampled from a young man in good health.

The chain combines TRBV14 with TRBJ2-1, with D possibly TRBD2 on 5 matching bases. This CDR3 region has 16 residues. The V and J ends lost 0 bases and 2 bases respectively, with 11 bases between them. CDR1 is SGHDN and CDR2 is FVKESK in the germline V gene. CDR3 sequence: CASSQEGGLPYNEQFF. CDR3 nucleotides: TGTGCCAGCAGCCAAGAAGGCGGGTTACCCTACAATGAGCAGTTCTTC.

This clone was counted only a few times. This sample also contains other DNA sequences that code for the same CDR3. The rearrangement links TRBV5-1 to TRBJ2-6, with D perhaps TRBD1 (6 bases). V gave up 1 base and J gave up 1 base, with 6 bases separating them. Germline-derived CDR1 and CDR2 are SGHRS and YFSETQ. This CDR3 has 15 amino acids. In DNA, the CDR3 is TGCGCCAGCAGCTTGACAGGGTCTGGGGCCAACGTCCTGACTTTC. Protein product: CASSLTGSGANVLTF.

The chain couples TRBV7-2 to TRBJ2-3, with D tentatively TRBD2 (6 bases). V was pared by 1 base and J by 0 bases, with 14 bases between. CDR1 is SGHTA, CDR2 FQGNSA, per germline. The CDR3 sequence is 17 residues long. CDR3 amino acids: CASSLGQAGTSTDTQYF. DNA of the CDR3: TGTGCCAGCAGCTTAGGGCAGGCGGGAACGAGCACAGATACGCAGTATTTT.

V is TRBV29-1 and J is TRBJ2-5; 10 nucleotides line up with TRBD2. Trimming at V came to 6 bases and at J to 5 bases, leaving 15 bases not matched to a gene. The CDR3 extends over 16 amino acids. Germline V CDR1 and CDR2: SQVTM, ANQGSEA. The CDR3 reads CSVSWTSGGPGETQYF. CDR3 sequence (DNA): TGCAGCGTGAGCTGGACTAGCGGAGGACCCGGGGAGACCCAGTACTTC.

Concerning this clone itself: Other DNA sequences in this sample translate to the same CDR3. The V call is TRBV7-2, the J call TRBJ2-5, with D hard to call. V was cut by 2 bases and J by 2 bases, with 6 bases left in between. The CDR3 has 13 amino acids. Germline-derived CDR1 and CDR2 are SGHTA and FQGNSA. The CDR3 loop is CASSLLGQETQYF. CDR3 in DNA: TGTGCCAGCAGCTTACTGGGTCAAGAGACCCAGTACTTC.

Here the CDR3 reads CASSLEAFGYEQYF. The CDR3 DNA sequence: TGTGCCAGCAGCTTAGAAGCGTTTGGGTACGAGCAGTACTTC. V usage is TRBV11-3 and J usage is TRBJ2-7, with D hard to call. V lost 0 bases, J lost 4 bases, and 10 bases lay in between. This CDR3 spans 14 amino acids. CDR1 is SGHNT and CDR2 is YENEEA in the germline V gene.

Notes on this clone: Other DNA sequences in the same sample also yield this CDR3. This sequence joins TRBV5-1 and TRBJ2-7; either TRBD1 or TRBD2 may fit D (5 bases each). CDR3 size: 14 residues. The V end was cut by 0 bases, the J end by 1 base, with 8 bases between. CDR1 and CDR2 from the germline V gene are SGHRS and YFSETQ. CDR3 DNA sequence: TGCGCCAGCAGCTTGGGGGACGCATCCTACGAGCAGTACTTC. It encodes CASSLGDASYEQYF.

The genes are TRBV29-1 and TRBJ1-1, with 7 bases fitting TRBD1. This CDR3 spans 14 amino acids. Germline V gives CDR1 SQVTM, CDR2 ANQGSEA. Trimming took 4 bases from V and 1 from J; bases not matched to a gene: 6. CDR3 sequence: CSVARQGPNTEAFF. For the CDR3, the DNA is TGCAGCGTTGCCCGACAGGGACCGAACACTGAAGCTTTCTTT.

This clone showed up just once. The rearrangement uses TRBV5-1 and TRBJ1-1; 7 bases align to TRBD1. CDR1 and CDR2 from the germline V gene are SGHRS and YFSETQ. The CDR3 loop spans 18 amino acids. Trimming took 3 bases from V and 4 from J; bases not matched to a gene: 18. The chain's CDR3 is CASSWENRGVMGSTEAFF. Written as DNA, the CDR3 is TGCGCCAGCAGCTGGGAAAACAGGGGCGTCATGGGGAGCACTGAAGCTTTCTTT.

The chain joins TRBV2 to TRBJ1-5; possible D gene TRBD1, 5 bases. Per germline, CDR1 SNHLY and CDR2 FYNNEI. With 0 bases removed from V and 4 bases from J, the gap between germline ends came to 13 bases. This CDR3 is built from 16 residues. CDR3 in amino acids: CASSEAQGRVNQPQHF. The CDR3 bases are TGTGCCAGCAGTGAAGCGCAGGGCAGGGTAAATCAGCCCCAGCATTTT.

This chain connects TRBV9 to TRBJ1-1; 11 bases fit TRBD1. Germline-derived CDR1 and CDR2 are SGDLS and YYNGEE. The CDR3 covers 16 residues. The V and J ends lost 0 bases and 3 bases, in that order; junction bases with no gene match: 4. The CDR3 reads CASSVEGQGADTEAFF. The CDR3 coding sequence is TGTGCCAGCAGCGTAGAAGGACAGGGGGCCGACACTGAAGCTTTCTTT.

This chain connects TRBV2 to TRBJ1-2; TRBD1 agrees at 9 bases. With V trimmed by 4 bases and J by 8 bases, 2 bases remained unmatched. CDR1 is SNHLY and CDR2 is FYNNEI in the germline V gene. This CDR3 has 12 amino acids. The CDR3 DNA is TGTGCCAGCAGTGGACAGGGGGGAGGCTACACCTTC. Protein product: CASSGQGGGYTF.

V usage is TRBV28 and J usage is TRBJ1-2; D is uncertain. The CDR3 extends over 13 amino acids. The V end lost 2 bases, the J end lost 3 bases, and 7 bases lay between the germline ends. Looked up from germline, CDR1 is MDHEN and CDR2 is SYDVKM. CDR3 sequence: CASSLEVHYGYTF. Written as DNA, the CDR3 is TGTGCCAGCAGTTTAGAGGTTCACTATGGCTACACCTTC.

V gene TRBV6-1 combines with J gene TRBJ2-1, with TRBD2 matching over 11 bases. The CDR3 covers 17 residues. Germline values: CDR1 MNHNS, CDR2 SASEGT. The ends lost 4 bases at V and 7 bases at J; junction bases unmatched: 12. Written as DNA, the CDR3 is TGTGCCAGCAGTGCAAGTTTTAGCGGGAGGGCCAAGAATGAGCAGTTCTTC. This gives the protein CASSASFSGRAKNEQFF.

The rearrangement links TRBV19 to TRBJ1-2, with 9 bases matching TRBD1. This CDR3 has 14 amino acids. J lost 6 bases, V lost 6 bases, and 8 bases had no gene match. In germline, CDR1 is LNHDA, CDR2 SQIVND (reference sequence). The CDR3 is CASRLTGQGNGYTF. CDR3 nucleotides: TGTGCCAGTAGGCTAACGGGACAGGGAAATGGCTACACCTTC.